The 30 T cell receptor beta chains below were found in one sample sequenced in a study of early T cells in non-severe SARS-CoV-2 infection (dated by TCRdb to 2020 to 2023). The receptor library was made with 5' RACE. The run used a NextSeq 500. Through fastp at Q25 and MiXCR, TCRdb rebuilt clones from the public reads, retaining in-frame beta chains. Entries that share a CDR3 protein sequence are merged under the most common genes and DNA. In all, the sample holds around 35,000 distinct CDR3 sequences, and 4.5% to 7% of those were seen once. Under 30% of the sample is in the top ten clones. The specimen sequenced was whole blood. All receptors derive from an adult who was a healthcare worker with PCR-confirmed SARS-CoV-2 infection or an uninfected control (not recorded which).

This clonotype was recorded many times. This chain links TRBV7-8 with TRBJ2-5; D unclear. This CDR3 region has 14 residues. Trimming cost V 1 base and J 5 bases, with 11 bases left between them. Germline CDR1 SGHVS, CDR2 FQNEAQ. The DNA of the CDR3 is TGTGCCAGCAGCTTAGGGGCGGTCAGGGAGACCCAGTACTTC. Translating it yields CASSLGAVRETQYF.

This clonotype was seen at least ten times. This chain connects TRBV6-6 to TRBJ2-7; 9 nucleotides match TRBD1. CDR1 MNHNY and CDR2 SVGAGI come from the germline V gene (reference sequence). The CDR3 has 16 residues. The V and J ends lost 0 bases and 5 bases, in that order; junction bases with no gene match: 8. This CDR3 is CASSYSTGQGIHEQYF. CDR3 bases: TGTGCCAGCAGTTACTCGACCGGACAGGGGATCCACGAGCAGTACTTC.

This clonotype was recorded many times. The genes are TRBV20-1 and TRBJ2-7; 12 positions agree with TRBD2. The CDR3 runs 13 residues. The V gene's germline CDR1 is DFQATT and CDR2 SNEGSKA (reference sequence). J lost 9 bases, V lost 6 bases, and 9 bases had no gene match. CDR3 loop: CSAILAGGPGQYF. In nucleotides, the CDR3 is TGCAGTGCCATACTAGCGGGGGGCCCAGGGCAGTACTTC.

This clonotype was detected ten times or more. V is TRBV7-3 and J is TRBJ2-3; 7 bases match TRBD2. CDR1 is SGHTA, CDR2 FQGTGA, per germline. With 5 bases clipped from V and 0 bases from J, the junction kept 11 bases outside the gene matches. There are 17 residues in the CDR3. The DNA of the CDR3 is TGTGCCAGCAGCACCGGGGCGGGGGAACCTAGCACAGATACGCAGTATTTT. It translates to CASSTGAGEPSTDTQYF. Variable domain in full (rest from reference TRBV7-3 and TRBJ2-3): GAGVSQTPSNKVTEKGKYVELRCDPISGHTALYWYRQSLGQGPEFLIYFQGTGAADDSGLPNDRFFAVRPEGSVSTLKIQRTERGDSAVYLCASSTGAGEPSTDTQYFGPGTRLTVL.

This clonotype was counted many times. The chain recombines TRBV12-3 or TRBV12-4 with TRBJ1-5; the match to TRBD1 covers 8 bases. The CDR3 runs 16 residues. V shed 4 bases, J shed 5 bases, and the junction held 10 bases outside the gene matches. In DNA, the CDR3 is TGTGCCAGCAGTTCCCTCGACAGGGGCGAGTATCAGCCCCAGCATTTT. Its translation is CASSSLDRGEYQPQHF.

This chain uses TRBV6-2 or TRBV6-3 with TRBJ1-5, with D possibly TRBD1 on 5 matching bases. Germline CDR1 is MNHEY and CDR2 is SVGEGT. Trimming took off 10 bases at V and 5 bases at J, with 12 bases between the two ends. The CDR3 totals 12 residues. The CDR3, as DNA: TGTGCCACCCGCGGACAATATCAGCCCCAGCATTTT. This encodes CATRGQYQPQHF.

On this clonotype: Germline is not matched at one junction end, which may reflect a read error. V and J are TRBV24-1 and TRBJ2-1; D is uncertain. This CDR3 is 13 amino acids long. Per germline, CDR1 KGHDR and CDR2 SFDVKD. The CDR3 coding sequence is TGTGCCACCAGTGATGACCGAATCAATGAGCAGTCCTTC. This codes for CATSDDRINEQSF.

Here the CDR3 reads CASSHQGPETQYF. In DNA form, the CDR3 reads TGTGCCAGTAGCCACCAGGGACCAGAGACCCAGTACTTC. The chain has TRBV19 and TRBJ2-5; D possibly matches TRBD1 or TRBD2 (5 bases each). The germline CDR1 and CDR2 sequences are LNHDA and SQIVND (reference sequence). Trimming removed 6 bases at V and 4 bases at J, with 12 bases between. The CDR3 has 13 residues.

This clonotype was seen ten or more times. This chain links TRBV2 with TRBJ2-2, with no clear D. This CDR3 comprises 11 residues. V dropped 4 bases and J dropped 5 bases, with 2 bases sitting between them. Germline-derived CDR1 and CDR2 are SNHLY and FYNNEI. The CDR3 DNA reads TGTGCCAGCAGTGCTACCGGGGAGCTGTTTTTT. Translating it yields CASSATGELFF.

CDR3 in amino acids: CASSAPAGQGNEQFF. CDR3 bases: TGCGCCAGCAGTGCCCCAGCGGGACAGGGGAATGAGCAGTTCTTC. The genes are TRBV10-2 and TRBJ2-1; 10 bases agree with TRBD1. V gave up 4 bases and J gave up 7 bases; unmatched junction bases: 7. The germline V gene encodes CDR1 WSHSY and CDR2 SAAADI. This CDR3 contains 15 residues.

The chain employs TRBV28 and TRBJ1-6, with D possibly being TRBD1 (5 bases). Germline V gene lookup returns CDR1 MDHEN and CDR2 SYDVKM. V was pared by 7 bases and J by 0 bases, with 7 bases between. The CDR3 is 14 amino acids. The CDR3 is CASMGHSYNSPLHF. The CDR3 DNA is TGTGCCAGCATGGGGCACTCCTATAATTCACCCCTCCACTTT. Drawing the rest from reference TRBV28 and TRBJ1-6, the complete variable domain is DVKVTQSSRYLVKRTGEKVFLECVQDMDHENMFWYRQDPGLGLRLIYFSYDVKMKEKGDIPEGYSVSREKKERFSLILESASTNQTSMYLCASMGHSYNSPLHFGNGTRLTVT.

In its sample, this clonotype was seen many times. The rearrangement links TRBV30 to TRBJ2-4; D gene ambiguous. The CDR3 extends over 15 amino acids. Germline loops: CDR1 GTSNPN, CDR2 SVGIG (reference sequence). V was pared by 0 bases and J by 0 bases, with 9 bases between. Here the CDR3 DNA reads TGTGCCTGGAGTGTAAGGCGGCTAGCCAAAAACATTCAGTACTTC. Protein sequence: CAWSVRRLAKNIQYF.

Ten or more counts support this clonotype. Germline and junction disagree at one end, which may indicate a read error. The rearrangement joins TRBV2 to TRBJ1-6; the D gene is possibly TRBD1 (5 bases). The germline CDR1 and CDR2 sequences are SNHLY and FYNNEI. CDR3 length: 13 residues. The CDR3: CVSCMGRESPLHF. CDR3 nucleotide sequence: TGTGTCAGCTGCATGGGCAGGGAGTCACCCCTCCACTTT. The whole variable domain, filled in from reference TRBV2 and TRBJ1-6, reads EPEVTQTPSHQVTQMGQEVILRCVPISNHLYFYWYRQILGQKVEFLVSFYNNEISEKSEIFDDQFSVERPDGSNFTLKIRSTKLEDSAMYFCVSCMGRESPLHFGNGTRLTVT.

This clonotype was detected many times. V and J are TRBV7-2 and TRBJ2-7; TRBD1 aligns across 9 bases. The V gene's germline CDR1 is SGHTA and CDR2 FQGNSA. There are 15 residues in the CDR3. V lost 3 bases, J lost 5 bases, and 8 bases stayed unmatched. CDR3 sequence (DNA): TGTGCCAGCAGCTTTTTGGGACAGGGATGGGACGAGCAGTACTTC. Its translation is CASSFLGQGWDEQYF.

This clonotype was seen repeatedly, ten times or more. This rearrangement joins TRBV20-1 to TRBJ2-1, with D unclear. The germline V gene has CDR1 DFQATT and CDR2 SNEGSKA (reference sequence). CDR3 length: 14 residues. V was clipped by 0 bases and J by 7 bases, with 13 bases between them. CDR3 region: CSARDPLLGNEQFF. The CDR3 DNA reads TGCAGTGCTAGAGACCCCCTACTGGGGAATGAGCAGTTCTTC.

Ten or more counts support this clonotype. The J gene is TRBJ2-2, the V gene TRBV25-1, with 9 bases matching TRBD2. Per germline, CDR1 MGHDK and CDR2 SYGVNS. Unmatched junction bases numbered 12, after V lost 2 bases and J lost 8 bases. This CDR3 region has 17 residues. As DNA, the CDR3 is TGTGCCAGCAGTGAACCTCCTGGCGGGGGGGCCTTAGGGGAGCTGTTTTTT. It codes for CASSEPPGGGALGELFF.

This clonotype has ten or more counts. The chain links TRBV12-5 to TRBJ2-5, with 8 bases matching TRBD2. CDR1 and CDR2 (germline): LGHNT, FRNRAP. V lost 5 bases and J lost 1; bases outside the gene matches: 9. The CDR3 spans 16 residues. CDR3 in amino acids: CASGKQAGEGQETQYF. The CDR3 DNA reads TGTGCTAGTGGTAAACAAGCGGGAGAAGGCCAAGAGACCCAGTACTTC.

A few counts support this clonotype. The V call is TRBV19, the J call TRBJ1-5, with D possibly TRBD1 on 6 matching bases. CDR1 is LNHDA, CDR2 SQIVND, per germline (reference sequence). The CDR3 spans 16 residues. Trimming took off 7 bases at V and 0 bases at J, with 16 bases between the two ends. The CDR3 DNA sequence: TGTGCCAGTACCCCTTCGGACAGATTTAGCAATCAGCCCCAGCATTTT. Translated, it gives CASTPSDRFSNQPQHF.

This clonotype has a count of ten or more. The rearrangement joins TRBV11-1 to TRBJ2-1; tentative D call: TRBD2 (5 bases). The CDR3 has 15 amino acids. V was trimmed by 2 bases and J by 2 bases, leaving 10 bases between them. CDR1 and CDR2 from the germline V gene are SGHAT and FQDESV (reference sequence). This CDR3 is CASSLIAGAYNEQFF. The CDR3 nucleotides read TGTGCCAGCAGCTTAATTGCCGGGGCCTACAATGAGCAGTTCTTC.

This clonotype came up many times. This chain joins TRBV7-8 and TRBJ1-4; 7 nucleotides align to TRBD1. Germline assignment: CDR1 SGHVS and CDR2 FQNEAQ. Trimming cost V 1 base and J 5 bases; bases outside gene matches: 10. The CDR3 loop spans 17 amino acids. DNA of the CDR3: TGTGCCAGCAGCTTAGGGTATTGGGACAGTGACAATGAAAAACTGTTTTTT. Amino acids: CASSLGYWDSDNEKLFF.

This clonotype was counted ten times or more. The J gene is TRBJ2-1, the V gene TRBV28; unclear D gene. CDR1 and CDR2 (germline): MDHEN, SYDVKM. Trimming took off 4 bases at V and 6 bases at J, with 10 bases between the two ends. This CDR3 is 13 amino acids long. Here the CDR3 reads CASSSRLVNEQFF. The CDR3 DNA sequence: TGTGCCAGCAGTTCCCGACTTGTCAATGAGCAGTTCTTC.

This clonotype was seen only a few times. CDR3 in DNA: TGTGCCAGCAGTTTACGGACTAGGCGGGGGGATACGCAGTATTTT. This translates into CASSLRTRRGDTQYF. The rearrangement joins TRBV12-3 or TRBV12-4 to TRBJ2-3, with 7 positions matching TRBD2. The CDR3 extends over 15 amino acids. V lost 2 bases and J lost 6; bases outside the gene matches: 8.

This clonotype has a count of ten or more. The rearrangement links TRBV9 to TRBJ2-3; D unresolved. The CDR3 loop spans 15 amino acids. V dropped 3 bases and J dropped 7 bases, with 18 bases sitting between them. The germline gives CDR1 SGDLS, CDR2 YYNGEE. This chain's CDR3 is CASSANLEKGNTQYF. The CDR3, as DNA: TGTGCCAGCAGCGCGAACCTAGAAAAGGGAAATACGCAGTATTTT.

The CDR3: CSASSGGPLWDIQYF. CDR3 DNA sequence: TGCAGTGCTAGTTCGGGAGGGCCGCTATGGGACATTCAGTACTTC. The chain has TRBV20-1 and TRBJ2-4, with 8 bases fitting TRBD2. There are 15 residues in the CDR3. Germline values: CDR1 DFQATT, CDR2 SNEGSKA (reference sequence). Unmatched junction bases numbered 12, after V lost 3 bases and J lost 8 bases.

This clonotype is medium-sized within its sample. J is TRBJ2-4 and V is TRBV7-2; no definite D call. Germline-derived CDR1 and CDR2 are SGHTA and FQGNSA. The CDR3 is 15 residues long. The V end lost 1 base, the J end lost 5 bases, and 12 bases lay between the germline ends. The CDR3 region has the DNA TGTGCCAGCAGCTTAGGCAGCCGCCCCGAAAACATTCAGTACTTC. It specifies CASSLGSRPENIQYF.

The rearrangement joins TRBV3-1 to TRBJ2-1, with 8 bases matching TRBD2. With 0 bases clipped from V and 15 bases from J, the junction kept 10 bases outside the gene matches. This CDR3 is built from 14 residues. Germline V gene data show CDR1 as LGHDT and CDR2 as YNNKEL (reference sequence). As DNA, the CDR3 is TGTGCCAGCAGCCAAGAGCTAGCGGGCCGACCGACGTTCTTC. Its protein is CASSQELAGRPTFF.

This clonotype showed up many times. CDR3: CAISEARVLRSNVLTF. The CDR3 nucleotides are TGTGCCATCAGTGAAGCGCGGGTCCTGAGGTCCAACGTCCTGACTTTC. V is TRBV10-3 and J is TRBJ2-6, with D possibly being TRBD2 (5 bases). Trimming took off 3 bases at V and 8 bases at J, with 17 bases between the two ends. This CDR3 is built from 16 residues. Per the germline V gene, CDR1 is ENHRY and CDR2 is SYGVKD.

This clonotype has ten or more counts. V is TRBV13 and J is TRBJ2-7; 8 nucleotides agree with TRBD1. After removal of 5 bases from V and 0 bases from J, the junction contained 9 bases not matched to a gene. CDR3 length: 16 residues. Germline-derived CDR1 and CDR2 are PRHDT and FYEKMQ (reference sequence). The CDR3 sequence is CASSRPPGQASYEQYF. The CDR3 nucleotides read TGTGCCAGCAGCCGTCCGCCGGGACAGGCCTCCTACGAGCAGTACTTC.

The chain combines TRBV20-1 with TRBJ2-5, with D tentatively TRBD2 (5 bases). V was pared by 0 bases and J by 5 bases, with 19 bases between. The CDR3 covers 16 residues. Germline-derived CDR1 and CDR2 are DFQATT and SNEGSKA (reference sequence). CDR3 in amino acids: CSARDSFRGSGETQYF. The CDR3 DNA follows: TGCAGTGCTAGAGACTCCTTCCGGGGATCTGGGGAGACCCAGTACTTC.

This clonotype turned up a few times. In DNA form, the CDR3 reads TGTGCCAGCACCCCCATGAGCGGGGGGGCCCAGTTTACAGATACGCAGTATTTT. It encodes CASTPMSGGAQFTDTQYF. The V and J genes are TRBV6-2 or TRBV6-3 and TRBJ2-3; TRBD2 agrees at 10 bases. CDR1 MNHEY and CDR2 SVGEGT come from the germline V gene. The CDR3 contains 18 residues. Unmatched junction bases numbered 16, after V lost 7 bases and J lost 3 bases.